These T cell receptor beta chains were read from a single sample in a study of T cells in localized non-small cell lung cancer. Generated by immunoSEQ multiplex PCR, the TCRdb table keeps only in-frame clones and is missing some. The table has around 130,000 clones, around 90% seen once; the top ten hold around 1.7%. Source: peripheral blood, taken before any cancer treatment. Every receptor here comes from a female donor at least 60 years old with stage I lung adenocarcinoma. CDR3s include the opening cysteine and the closing phenylalanine or tryptophan. A D gene is named only where the DNA matches it firmly. Size values are once, few and many counts, or a class for expanded clones, and some rows have none.

clone size	D gene	V gene	J gene	CDR3 protein	CDR3 DNA
-	TRBD1	TRBV7-9	TRBJ1-5	CASSLDEVGGGQPQHF	TGTGCCAGCAGCTTAGATGAGGTAGGGGGCGGTCAGCCCCAGCATTTT
-	TRBD1	TRBV19	TRBJ2-1	CASTDRGRSDEQFF	TGTGCCAGTACCGACAGGGGAAGGTCGGATGAGCAGTTCTTC
-	TRBD1	TRBV6-5	TRBJ1-2	CACKEGGSNYGYTF	TGTGCCTGCAAAGAAGGGGGCTCCAACTATGGCTACACCTTC
once	-	TRBV11-1	TRBJ2-6	CASSPGPAGANVLTF	TGTGCCAGCAGCCCCGGACCGGCTGGGGCCAACGTCCTGACTTTC
-	TRBD2	TRBV7-6	TRBJ2-3	CASSPLLAGGRDTQYF	TGTGCCAGCAGCCCCCTCTTAGCGGGAGGGAGGGATACGCAGTATTTT
-	-	TRBV5-4	TRBJ2-1	CASSPLRTNNEQFF	TGTGCCAGCAGCCCGCTAAGGACGAACAATGAGCAGTTCTTC
-	-	TRBV5-8	TRBJ1-2	CASSVGYNSNYGYTF	TGTGCCAGCAGTGTGGGGTACAACAGTAACTATGGCTACACCTTC
-	TRBD1	TRBV5-1	TRBJ2-5	CASSLGQGARETQYF	TGCGCCAGCAGCTTGGGACAGGGGGCTCGAGAGACCCAGTACTTC
-	-	TRBV5-1	TRBJ2-5	CASSLEPEETQYF	TGCGCCAGCAGCTTAGAACCGGAAGAGACCCAGTACTTC
-	-	TRBV28	TRBJ2-7	CASRDRYYEQYF	TGTGCCAGCAGGGACAGATACTACGAGCAGTACTTC
-	-	TRBV4-2	TRBJ2-3	CASSQEGVEGTDTQYF	TGTGCCAGCAGCCAAGAAGGCGTCGAGGGGACAGATACGCAGTATTTT
-	TRBD1	TRBV7-2	TRBJ2-1	CASSSTGGNEQFF	TGTGCCAGCAGCTCCACAGGGGGCAATGAGCAGTTCTTC
-	TRBD2	TRBV7-9	TRBJ2-7	CASSFSGRAHEQYF	TGTGCCAGCAGCTTTAGCGGGAGGGCCCACGAGCAGTACTTC
once	-	TRBV11-2	TRBJ2-3	CASSSGSTDTQYF	TGTGCCAGCAGCAGTGGTTCAACAGATACGCAGTATTTT
-	-	TRBV27	TRBJ1-3	CASSLWGPGTNTIYF	TGTGCCAGCAGTTTATGGGGGCCAGGGACTAACACCATATATTTT
-	-	TRBV21-1	TRBJ2-7	CASSKVWGYEQYF	TGTGCCAGCAGCAAAGTATGGGGGTACGAGCAGTACTTC
-	TRBD2	TRBV19	TRBJ2-7	CASSIGPGGEQYF	TGTGCCAGTAGTATAGGACCGGGGGGTGAGCAGTACTTC
-	TRBD1	TRBV6-5	TRBJ2-7	CASSRGQGHEQYF	TGTGCCAGCAGCCGAGGACAGGGCCACGAGCAGTACTTC
-	-	TRBV15	TRBJ2-7	CATSRAIRDTYGEQYF	TGTGCCACCAGCAGAGCAATCCGAGACACCTACGGCGAGCAGTACTTC
-	TRBD2	TRBV7-2	TRBJ2-7	CASSLLASGNYEQYF	TGTGCCAGCAGCTTACTGGCTAGCGGGAACTACGAGCAGTACTTC
-	TRBD2	TRBV13	TRBJ2-3	CASSPRTGLARPNTQYF	TGTGCCAGCAGCCCACGTACGGGACTAGCCCGACCAAATACGCAGTATTTT
-	TRBD2	TRBV9	TRBJ2-7	CASSVGMRAGGPREQYF	TGTGCCAGCAGCGTAGGAATGAGGGCGGGAGGGCCGCGGGAGCAGTACTTC
-	TRBD1	TRBV10-3	TRBJ2-2	CAISGPGQGTGELFF	TGTGCCATCAGTGGGCCGGGACAGGGGACCGGGGAGCTGTTTTTT
-	-	TRBV28	TRBJ1-5	CASSLRLGNQPQHF	TGTGCCAGCAGTTTACGCCTAGGGAATCAGCCCCAGCATTTT
-	-	TRBV2	TRBJ2-7	CASSGERPYEQYF	TGTGCCAGCAGTGGGGAGCGGCCCTACGAGCAGTACTTC
-	-	TRBV2	TRBJ1-2	CASSPGLGRGYTF	TGTGCCAGCAGTCCCGGACTGGGAAGGGGCTACACCTTC
-	-	TRBV1	TRBJ2-2	CTSSQPNQGTDIAGELFF	TGCACCAGCAGCCAACCAAACCAGGGTACGGATATCGCCGGGGAGCTGTTTTTT
once	TRBD2	TRBV5-4	TRBJ2-7	CASSSAWEGSYEQYF	TGTGCCAGCAGCTCTGCCTGGGAGGGCTCCTACGAGCAGTACTTC
-	-	TRBV5-4	TRBJ1-2	CASSWGGTGYGYTF	TGTGCCAGCAGCTGGGGGGGGACGGGCTATGGCTACACCTTC
-	TRBD2	TRBV10-2	TRBJ2-7	CASSESSGLAYEQYF	TGCGCCAGCAGTGAGAGTAGCGGGTTAGCCTACGAGCAGTACTTC
-	TRBD1	TRBV5-6	TRBJ2-3	CASSLDRGLTDTQYF	TGTGCCAGCAGCTTGGACAGGGGGCTAACAGATACGCAGTATTTT
-	-	TRBV5-1	TRBJ2-7	CASSPVGGGPPYEQYF	TGCGCCAGCAGCCCGGTAGGGGGAGGGCCCCCCTACGAGCAGTACTTC
-	TRBD1	TRBV28	TRBJ2-7	CASNPGGLSSYEQYF	TGTGCCAGCAATCCAGGGGGCCTAAGCTCCTACGAGCAGTACTTC
-	TRBD1	TRBV5-1	TRBJ1-5	CASSVGQGNQPQHF	TGCGCCAGCAGCGTCGGACAGGGGAATCAGCCCCAGCATTTT
-	-	TRBV4-2	TRBJ2-1	CASSRRLDTYNEQFF	TGTGCCAGCAGCCGTCGACTAGACACTTACAATGAGCAGTTCTTC
-	TRBD1	TRBV18	TRBJ2-7	CASSPGITTGKYEQYF	TGTGCCAGCTCACCCGGGATTACGACAGGGAAATACGAGCAGTACTTC
-	-	TRBV4-1	TRBJ2-5	CASSQPTKGARETQYF	TGCGCCAGCAGCCAACCGACTAAGGGAGCACGAGAGACCCAGTACTTC
-	-	TRBV5-1	TRBJ1-2	CASSLYGLGDIGYTF	TGCGCCAGCAGCTTGTACGGTCTGGGGGATATCGGCTACACCTTC
once	-	TRBV5-6	TRBJ1-5	CASSLLKQPQHF	TGTGCCAGCAGCTTGCTAAAACAGCCCCAGCATTTT
-	-	TRBV7-9	TRBJ2-5	CASSWQTAEETQYF	TGTGCCAGCAGCTGGCAGACAGCGGAAGAGACCCAGTACTTC
few	TRBD1	TRBV5-4	TRBJ1-2	CASSKGGTADVYGYTF	TGTGCCAGCAGTAAGGGTGGGACAGCCGATGTCTATGGCTACACCTTC
-	-	TRBV7-2	TRBJ2-2	CASSLIPTGELFF	TGTGCCAGCAGTTTGATCCCCACCGGGGAGCTGTTTTTT
-	-	TRBV11-2	TRBJ2-5	CATQGLETQYF	TGTGCCACTCAGGGGTTGGAGACCCAGTACTTC
-	-	TRBV15	TRBJ2-3	CATSRDLRTDTQYF	TGTGCCACCAGCAGGGACCTACGCACAGATACGCAGTATTTT
-	-	TRBV6-5	TRBJ1-1	CASSFSTVMNTEAFF	TGTGCCAGCAGTTTTTCGACCGTCATGAACACTGAAGCTTTCTTT
-	-	TRBV9	TRBJ1-3	CASSVDSGNTIYF	TGTGCCAGCAGCGTGGATTCTGGAAACACCATATATTTT
-	-	TRBV5-1	TRBJ1-4	CASSFFATNEKLFF	TGCGCCAGCAGCTTTTTTGCAACTAATGAAAAACTGTTTTTT
-	-	TRBV2	TRBJ1-5	CASMGPNQPQHF	TGTGCCAGCATGGGGCCCAATCAGCCCCAGCATTTT
-	-	TRBV11-3	TRBJ2-5	CASSTQDLQETQYF	TGTGCCAGCAGCACTCAGGACTTACAAGAGACCCAGTACTTC
-	-	TRBV11-2	TRBJ2-7	CASSLVPSGEQYF	TGTGCCAGCAGCTTAGTCCCGTCGGGCGAGCAGTACTTC
-	-	TRBV21-1	TRBJ2-7	CASSRAYEQYF	TGTGCCAGCAGCAGAGCCTACGAGCAGTACTTC